This T cell receptor (beta chain) was recorded in a study of shared clonotypes between healthy human individuals. Study results and limitations: Around 5% of naive CD4 clonotypes were common to a few donors.

Some clones are missing from TCRdb's copy, which holds only in-frame ones; the method was immunoSEQ multiplex PCR. Of 1.5 million to 2.5 million clones listed, approximately 95% are singletons. Naive-designated CD8 cells lacked CD45RO, were positively enriched for CCR7, and omitted terminally differentiated effector memory CD45RA+ cells. Those who donated were healthy HIV-negative adults, with no recent acute infections or vaccinations reported. The CDR3 covers 15 residues. The V gene's germline CDR1 is KGHSH and CDR2 LQKENI. Trimming cost V 1 base and J 5 bases, with 14 bases left between them. Notes on this clone: Its antigen remains unknown.

This TCR derives from a man between 18 and 35 years old in good health. The chain couples TRBV18 to TRBJ1-2, with D tentatively TRBD1 (6 bases). The specimen sequenced was naive CD8+ T cells sorted from blood. The CDR3 coding sequence is TGTGCCAGCTCACCACAAAGCGGGACATTTTATGGCTACACCTTC. It codes for CASSPQSGTFYGYTF.